This passage covers 29 T cell receptor beta chains from one sample sequenced in a study of regulatory T cells in long-lasting Graves disease. Researchers made TCR beta libraries by using iRepertoire HTBI primers and running Arm-PCR on CDR3 regions. From the multiplex PCR reads, TCRdb called clonotypes with MiXCR, one entry per CDR3 protein. The sample records 510,000 or so distinct CDR3 sequences, around 12% being singletons. As for time point: newly diagnosed GD, antithyroid drugs for less than 3 months. From PBMCs, RNA was extracted and then used to make the TCR library. This sample also appeared in a second study, on T cells in Graves' hyperthyroidism and ophthalmopathy.

The input for sequencing was peripheral blood mononuclear cells (PBMCs), taken at new diagnosis, from a patient treated with antithyroid drugs. The receptor set was obtained from a young woman with Graves disease.

This clonotype was picked up many times. V is TRBV7-9 and J is TRBJ2-2; TRBD2 agrees at 8 bases. The CDR3 sequence is 15 residues long. Germline-derived CDR1 and CDR2 are SEHNR and FQNEAQ (reference sequence). The V segment lost 4 bases and the J segment 0 bases; nucleotides outside the gene matches: 1. CDR3 protein: CASSSTSANTGELFF. CDR3 DNA sequence: TGTGCCAGCAGCTCGACTAGCGCGAACACCGGGGAGCTGTTTTTT.

Comment on this clonotype: This may stem from a read error, because a much larger clone lies one nucleotide away. V is TRBV5-1 and J is TRBJ2-7; the D gene is possibly TRBD2 (6 bases). Trimming cost V 1 base and J 0 bases, with 11 bases left between them. Germline CDR1 is SGHRS and CDR2 is YFSETQ. The CDR3 is 15 amino acids. The CDR3 protein is CASSLFGGSSYEQYV. Written as DNA, the CDR3 is TGCGCCAGCAGCTTGTTTGGGGGGAGCTCCTACGAGCAGTACGTC.

This clonotype has at least ten counts. The J gene is TRBJ2-7, the V gene TRBV12-5, with a possible D match to TRBD1 (5 bases). V was clipped by 1 base and J by 0 bases, with 7 bases between them. Germline V gene sequence: CDR1 LGHNT, CDR2 FRNRAP. CDR3 size: 14 residues. The CDR3 DNA is TGTGCTAGTGGTTTGGCAGGGATCTCCTACGAGCAGTACTTC. As protein: CASGLAGISYEQYF.

This clonotype was observed many times. A read error may produce the germline difference seen at one junction end. This sequence joins TRBV2 and TRBJ2-7; the D is unclear. The CDR3 is 13 residues long. CDR1 is SNHLY and CDR2 is FYNNEI in the germline V gene. The CDR3 region has the DNA TGTGCCAGCAGGGAAGCCTTTCTGTACGAGCAGTACTTC. Translation gives CASREAFLYEQYF.

This clonotype was seen at least ten times. The junction departs from the called germline gene at one end, perhaps through a read error. The rearrangement joins TRBV7-2 to TRBJ1-5; TRBD1 agrees at 9 bases. Germline CDR1 and CDR2: SGHTA and FQGNSA. The length of the CDR3 is 15 residues. The CDR3 bases are TGTGCCAGCAGTTTAGGGACAGGGAGAAATCAGCCCCAGCATTTT. It encodes CASSLGTGRNQPQHF.

The sample holds a few counts of this clonotype. The chain combines TRBV29-1 with TRBJ1-1, with 7 nucleotides matching TRBD1. V dropped 5 bases and J dropped 2; count of bases not matched to a gene: 8. The CDR3 extends over 14 amino acids. Germline CDR1 and CDR2: SQVTM and ANQGSEA. The CDR3 spells CSVTRQGANTEAFF. The CDR3 coding sequence is TGCAGCGTTACGAGACAGGGTGCCAACACTGAAGCTTTCTTT.

The V gene is TRBV7-8, the J gene TRBJ2-2; TRBD1 agrees at 8 bases. This CDR3 has 16 amino acids. Germline values: CDR1 SGHVS, CDR2 FQNEAQ. Germline trimming cut 3 bases from V and 3 bases from J; bases unmatched to any gene: 6. CDR3 bases: TGTGCCAGCAGCTTTTCCGGGACAGGAGACACCGGGGAGCTGTTTTTT. Translation: CASSFSGTGDTGELFF.

This clonotype was recorded many times. The V and J genes are TRBV30 and TRBJ1-6, with no clear D. From germline, CDR1 is GTSNPN and CDR2 SVGIG (reference sequence). V was shortened by 3 bases and J by 7 bases, with 10 bases between the two germline ends. The CDR3 covers 13 residues. CDR3 amino acids: CAWSRARNSPLHF. The CDR3 DNA sequence: TGTGCCTGGAGCCGGGCTCGGAATTCACCCCTCCACTTT.

This clonotype showed up many times. V and J are TRBV29-1 and TRBJ1-3; maybe TRBD1 (5 bases). Germline V gives CDR1 SQVTM, CDR2 ANQGSEA. V was pared by 5 bases and J by 4 bases, with 9 bases between. This CDR3 region has 12 residues. CDR3 region: CSVSGTGNTIYF. The CDR3 DNA sequence: TGCAGCGTTTCGGGGACCGGAAACACCATATATTTT. Complete variable domain (other parts from reference TRBV29-1 and TRBJ1-3): SAVISQKPSRDICQRGTSLTIQCQVDSQVTMMFWYRQQPGQSLTLIATANQGSEATYESGFVIDKFPISRPNLTFSTLTVSNMSPEDSSIYLCSVSGTGNTIYFGEGSWLTVV.

This clonotype was observed at least ten times. The rearrangement joins TRBV9 to TRBJ2-7; TRBD1 matches at 7 bases. There are 15 residues in the CDR3. Losses at the gene ends were 2 bases for V and 2 bases for J; bases not matched to a gene: 7. Germline-derived CDR1 and CDR2 are SGDLS and YYNGEE. CDR3 DNA sequence: TGTGCCAGCAGCGTGGGACAGTTAGGCACCTACGAGCAGTACTTC. It is translated as CASSVGQLGTYEQYF.

This clonotype has ten or more counts. This chain links TRBV10-3 with TRBJ1-1, with no clear D. The CDR3 covers 14 residues. With 2 bases removed from V and 7 bases from J, the gap between germline ends came to 14 bases. Germline CDR1 and CDR2: ENHRY and SYGVKD. The CDR3 reads CAISEGRDRDEAFF. For the CDR3, the DNA is TGTGCCATCAGTGAGGGGCGTGACCGGGATGAAGCTTTCTTT.

In its sample, this clonotype was seen a few times. This rearrangement joins TRBV9 to TRBJ2-1; 10 bases match TRBD2. The CDR3 has 16 amino acids. The germline V gene has CDR1 SGDLS and CDR2 YYNGEE. The J segment lost 6 bases and the V segment lost 0 bases, leaving 6 bases of the junction unmatched. CDR3 region: CASSVASLAGVNEQFF. DNA for the CDR3: TGTGCCAGCAGCGTAGCAAGCCTAGCGGGAGTCAATGAGCAGTTCTTC. Together with reference TRBV9 and TRBJ2-1, the CDR3 gives the full variable domain: DSGVTQTPKHLITATGQRVTLRCSPRSGDLSVYWYQQSLDQGLQFLIQYYNGEERAKGNILERFSAQQFPDLHSELNLSSLELGDSALYFCASSVASLAGVNEQFFGPGTRLTVL.

This clonotype came up a few times. The chain couples TRBV6-5 to TRBJ1-5, with D maybe TRBD1 (5 bases). The CDR3 loop spans 15 amino acids. With 4 bases removed from V and 3 bases from J, the gap between germline ends came to 13 bases. Germline V CDR1 and CDR2: MNHEY, SVGAGI. Here the CDR3 reads CASSSDRGINQPQHF. The CDR3 DNA reads as TGTGCCAGCAGTTCCGATAGGGGTATCAATCAGCCCCAGCATTTT.

This clonotype was counted only a few times. The chain couples TRBV29-1 to TRBJ1-1, with 10 bases fitting TRBD1. V lost 3 bases, J lost 3 bases, and 13 bases stayed unmatched. The CDR3 contains 17 residues. CDR1 SQVTM and CDR2 ANQGSEA come from the germline V gene. As DNA, the CDR3 is TGCAGCGTTGACTCGCCGGGACAGGGGCTATGGGACACTGAAGCTTTCTTT. It specifies CSVDSPGQGLWDTEAFF.

In this sample, this clonotype turned up a few times. In DNA form, the CDR3 reads TGTGCCACCAGTGACCCGGGGACAGGGGCTCAAGAGACCCAGTACTTC. It yields the protein CATSDPGTGAQETQYF. J is TRBJ2-5 and V is TRBV24-1, with 10 bases aligning to TRBD1. The CDR3 totals 16 residues. CDR1 is KGHDR and CDR2 is SFDVKD in the germline V gene. The trim removed 4 bases at V and 2 bases at J, leaving 6 bases unmatched.

This clonotype was counted only a few times. The chain carries TRBV18 and TRBJ2-7; TRBD2 matches at 10 bases. Germline lookup yields CDR1 KGHSH and CDR2 LQKENI. The junction had 6 bases not matched to a gene; V was cut back by 3 bases and J by 4 bases. The CDR3 consists of 15 residues. In DNA form, the CDR3 reads TGTGCCAGCTCACCCGGACTAGCGGATACTTACGAGCAGTACTTC. Amino acids: CASSPGLADTYEQYF.

In nucleotides, the CDR3 is TGTGCCAGCATTCTAGCGGGAGGGACAGATACGCAGTATTTT. It is translated as CASILAGGTDTQYF. The chain uses TRBV6-2 or TRBV6-3 and TRBJ2-3; 12 nucleotides match TRBD2. V was clipped by 7 bases and J by 3 bases; unmatched bases: 2. CDR3 length: 14 residues. From germline, CDR1 is MNHEY and CDR2 SVGEGT.

With regard to this clonotype: Being one base from a much bigger clone, this may be a read error. This sequence joins TRBV6-6 and TRBJ1-3; a possible D gene is TRBD1 (5 bases). CDR1 and CDR2 (germline): MNHNY, SVGAGI (reference sequence). This CDR3 comprises 15 residues. CDR3 DNA: TGTGCCAGCAGTTACTCGGGACGTTCTGGAATCACCATATATTTT. This encodes CASSYSGRSGITIYF.

CDR3 sequence: CASSPISVGQVSTEAFF. The CDR3 region has the DNA TGTGCCAGCAGCCCGATCAGTGTCGGACAGGTCAGCACTGAAGCTTTCTTT. The chain recombines TRBV7-8 with TRBJ1-1; 7 bases match TRBD1. CDR1 is SGHVS, CDR2 FQNEAQ, per germline. With 5 bases clipped from V and 4 bases from J, the junction kept 16 bases outside the gene matches. The CDR3 totals 17 residues.

V usage is TRBV7-2 and J usage is TRBJ2-2; D may correspond to TRBD1 or TRBD2 (6 bases each). The CDR3 is 16 amino acids. Germline V gene lookup returns CDR1 SGHTA and CDR2 FQGNSA. Trimming took 6 bases from V and 6 from J, leaving 20 bases between them. In DNA form, the CDR3 reads TGTGCCAGCAGTCCCCTGACAGGAGGAGGGGCCGGGGAGCTGTTTTTT. This encodes CASSPLTGGGAGELFF.

This clonotype came up many times. The chain combines TRBV20-1 with TRBJ1-4, with D unresolved. There are 14 residues in the CDR3. Germline-derived CDR1 and CDR2 are DFQATT and SNEGSKA (reference sequence). Trimming stripped 1 base from V and 6 bases from J, with 12 bases between. The DNA of the CDR3 is TGCAGTGCTAGAGGTGGGCAGGCCCATGAAAAACTGTTTTTT. This codes for CSARGGQAHEKLFF.

This clonotype was detected many times. V is TRBV2 and J is TRBJ1-1; 10 nucleotides line up with TRBD1. The CDR3 consists of 14 residues. Germline values: CDR1 SNHLY, CDR2 FYNNEI. V dropped 5 bases and J dropped 1; count of bases not matched to a gene: 1. The CDR3 coding sequence is TGTGCCAGCAGTAGGACAGGGGGGAACACTGAAGCTTTCTTT. Amino acid sequence: CASSRTGGNTEAFF.

This clonotype has just a few counts. The chain employs TRBV10-3 and TRBJ2-5; maybe TRBD2 (6 bases). The germline V gene encodes CDR1 ENHRY and CDR2 SYGVKD. This CDR3 comprises 13 residues. V was pared by 6 bases and J by 4 bases, with 12 bases between. The CDR3 sequence is CAISRDFRETQYF. CDR3 nucleotide sequence: TGTGCCATCAGCAGGGACTTCCGAGAGACCCAGTACTTC.

This clonotype was observed at least ten times. The chain couples TRBV10-3 to TRBJ2-7; D remains unclear. From germline, CDR1 is ENHRY and CDR2 SYGVKD. V dropped 4 bases and J dropped 2 bases, with 15 bases sitting between them. The CDR3 runs to 15 residues. This chain's CDR3 is CAISAGSRPPYEQYF. The CDR3 nucleotides read TGTGCCATCAGTGCCGGTTCTAGGCCACCCTACGAGCAGTACTTC.

In this sample, this clonotype turned up many times. J is TRBJ2-5 and V is TRBV20-1; D might be TRBD2 (5 bases). V was cut by 2 bases and J by 5 bases, with 15 bases left in between. Germline V lookup: CDR1 DFQATT, CDR2 SNEGSKA (reference sequence). There are 14 residues in the CDR3. The CDR3 region is CSARKEAHGETQYF. CDR3 nucleotide sequence: TGCAGTGCTAGAAAGGAGGCCCACGGGGAGACCCAGTACTTC.

The rearrangement links TRBV13 to TRBJ1-4, with D unresolved. Between the trimmed V and J ends, which lost 3 bases and 6 bases, there was a span of 11 bases. Germline V gene lookup returns CDR1 PRHDT and CDR2 FYEKMQ (reference sequence). The CDR3 runs 14 residues. The CDR3 spells CASSFRGKDEKLFF. CDR3 nucleotide sequence: TGTGCCAGCAGCTTTAGAGGGAAGGATGAAAAACTGTTTTTT.

On this clonotype itself: The missing conserved phenylalanine or tryptophan at the end of this CDR3 makes a read error likely. This rearrangement joins TRBV7-9 to TRBJ1-2, with D possibly being TRBD1 (5 bases). Germline V gives CDR1 SEHNR, CDR2 FQNEAQ (reference sequence). Trimming took off 3 bases at V and 4 bases at J, with 15 bases between the two ends. The CDR3 is 15 residues long. This CDR3 is CASSFGTPQLYGYTV. In DNA, the CDR3 is TGTGCCAGCAGCTTTGGGACCCCACAGCTCTATGGCTACACCGTC.

This clonotype came up many times. The V and J genes are TRBV4-1 and TRBJ2-7; D may match TRBD1 or TRBD2 (5 bases each). The CDR3 extends over 14 amino acids. The V end lost 5 bases, the J end lost 3 bases, and 14 bases lay between the germline ends. Germline assignment: CDR1 MGHRA and CDR2 YSYEKL. The CDR3 region is CASSSPGPGYEQYF. DNA for the CDR3: TGCGCCAGCAGCTCCCCGGGACCCGGCTACGAGCAGTACTTC.

The table lists this clonotype with a count of one. At one of its ends the junction is not consistent with the germline gene, which may arise from a read error. The rearrangement links TRBV11-3 to TRBJ1-2, with a tentative D call TRBD1 (6 bases). The CDR3 contains 16 residues. The V gene's germline CDR1 is SGHNT and CDR2 YENEEA. The CDR3 region is CASSLGSGQLNSGYTF. In DNA, the CDR3 is TGTGCCAGCAGCTTAGGATCTGGACAGCTGAACTCTGGCTACACCTTC. Together with reference TRBV11-3 and TRBJ1-2, the CDR3 gives the full variable domain: EAGVVQSPRYKIIEKKQPVAFWCNPISGHNTLYWYLQNLGQGPELLIRYENEEAVDDSQLPKDRFSAERLKGVDSTLKIQPAELGDSAVYLCASSLGSGQLNSGYTFGSGTRLTVV.